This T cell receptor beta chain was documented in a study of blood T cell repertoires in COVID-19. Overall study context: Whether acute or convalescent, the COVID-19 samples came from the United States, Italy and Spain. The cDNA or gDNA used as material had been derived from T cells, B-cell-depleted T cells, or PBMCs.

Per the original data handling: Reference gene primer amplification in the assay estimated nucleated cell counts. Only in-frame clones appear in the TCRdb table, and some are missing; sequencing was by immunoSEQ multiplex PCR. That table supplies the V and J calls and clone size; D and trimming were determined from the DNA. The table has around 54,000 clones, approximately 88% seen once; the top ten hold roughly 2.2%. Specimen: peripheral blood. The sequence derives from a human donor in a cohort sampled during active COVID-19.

The DNA of the CDR3 is TGTGCCACCAGTCAGTCGCCGGACACCGAATATGGCTACACCTTC. Protein product: CATSQSPDTEYGYTF. This chain joins TRBV24-1 and TRBJ1-2; D may be TRBD1 (5 bases). The CDR3 sequence is 15 residues long. Germline V lookup: CDR1 KGHDR, CDR2 SFDVKD. Trimming stripped 6 bases from V and 5 bases from J, with 18 bases between.